Sequencing of this TCR beta chain was carried out in a study of PD-L1 blockade in urothelial cancer. Assay: immunoSEQ multiplex PCR; the TCRdb copy retains only in-frame clones and omits some. The table records over 65,000 clones, almost 90% of them present only once. Time point specified: pretreatment peripheral blood. The clonotype originates from a man in his 70s with urothelial cancer. The material was PBMCs, obtained around atezolizumab (anti-PD-L1) treatment.

The CDR3 coding sequence is TGTGCCAGCAGCTTAGCGGGCCGGGACAGGGCCCACGAGCAGTACTTC. Amino acid sequence: CASSLAGRDRAHEQYF. The J gene is TRBJ2-7, the V gene TRBV7-8, with TRBD1 matching over 9 bases. CDR1 is SGHVS and CDR2 is FQNEAQ in the germline V gene. The CDR3 length is 16 residues. The J segment lost 5 bases and the V segment lost 0 bases, leaving 8 bases of the junction unmatched.